Each of the 22 T cell receptor beta chains below was sequenced from the same sample in a study of shared clonotypes between healthy human individuals. Generated by immunoSEQ multiplex PCR, the TCRdb table keeps only in-frame clones and is missing some. Of roughly 2,300,000 clones listed, under 95% are singletons. The sequenced sample consisted of naive CD4+ T cells from PBMCs. Subset indicated: CD45RA+ positively selected. These receptors were taken from a man younger than 30 in good health. Some clones in this sample may be carry-over from other donors' samples.

This clone was recorded only once. This chain joins TRBV15 and TRBJ2-1; D remains ambiguous. The V gene lost 5 bases and the J gene lost 2 bases, with 13 bases spanning the gap. CDR1 and CDR2 from the germline V gene are LNHNV and YYDKDF (reference sequence). CDR3 length equals 15 residues. CDR3 in DNA: TGTGCCACCAGCGTCTTGGGCTCCCCCTACAATGAGCAGTTCTTC. Translated: CATSVLGSPYNEQFF. The complete variable domain, with remaining parts taken from reference TRBV15 and TRBJ2-1, reads DAMVIQNPRYQVTQFGKPVTLSCSQTLNHNVMYWYQQKSSQAPKLLFHYYDKDFNNEADTPDNFQSRRPNTSFCFLDIRSPGLGDTAMYLCATSVLGSPYNEQFFGPGTRLTVL.

The genes are TRBV18 and TRBJ2-6, with D maybe TRBD2 (6 bases). Trimming removed 6 bases at V and 0 bases at J, with 9 bases between. Germline V CDR1 and CDR2: KGHSH, LQKENI. The CDR3 has 15 amino acids. In DNA form, the CDR3 reads TGTGCCAGCTCGGGGGGTTCCTCTGGGGCCAACGTCCTGACTTTC. Its translation: CASSGGSSGANVLTF.

This clone has more than one count but fewer than ten. This rearrangement joins TRBV7-9 to TRBJ1-5; the D is unclear. Trimming took 5 bases from V and 1 from J, leaving 12 bases between them. The V gene's germline CDR1 is SEHNR and CDR2 FQNEAQ (reference sequence). There are 15 residues in the CDR3. In DNA form, the CDR3 reads TGTGCCAGCAGCCCCGCCCGGGGAAGCAATCAGCCCCAGCATTTT. Translated: CASSPARGSNQPQHF.

V and J are TRBV4-2 and TRBJ1-4, with 10 bases matching TRBD1. This CDR3 region has 15 residues. The V and J ends lost 3 bases and 7 bases, in that order; junction bases with no gene match: 5. Germline assignment: CDR1 LGHNA and CDR2 YNFKEQ. The DNA for the CDR3 is TGTGCCAGCAGCCATAAGGACAGGGGGGGTGAAAAACTGTTTTTT. It yields the protein CASSHKDRGGEKLFF.

The gene calls are TRBV6-6 and TRBJ1-1; D is unresolved. Trimming took off 6 bases at V and 4 bases at J, with 6 bases between the two ends. The germline V gene encodes CDR1 MNHNY and CDR2 SVGAGI (reference sequence). This CDR3 is built from 11 residues. Here the CDR3 reads CASSAATEAFF. As DNA, the CDR3 is TGTGCCAGCAGCGCAGCCACTGAAGCTTTCTTT.

The rearrangement links TRBV1 to TRBJ2-4. TRBV1 counts as a pseudogene. This CDR3 has 19 amino acids. The CDR3 DNA reads as TGCACCAGCAGCCAAGTTCATCCGGGACACGGGGGAACCAAAAACATTCAGTACTTC. Encoded protein: CTSSQVHPGHGGTKNIQYF.

The rearrangement uses TRBV11-2 and TRBJ1-5; D unresolved. This CDR3 is built from 13 residues. Germline CDR1 SGHAT, CDR2 FQNNGV. The ends were cut back, 2 bases at V and 1 base at J, with 3 bases in the middle. The CDR3: CASSLRSNQPQHF. CDR3 nucleotides: TGTGCCAGCAGCTTACGCAGCAATCAGCCCCAGCATTTT. Together with reference TRBV11-2 and TRBJ1-5, the CDR3 gives the full variable domain: EAGVAQSPRYKIIEKRQSVAFWCNPISGHATLYWYQQILGQGPKLLIQFQNNGVVDDSQLPKDRFSAERLKGVDSTLKIQPAKLEDSAVYLCASSLRSNQPQHFGDGTRLSIL.

This chain connects TRBV7-9 to TRBJ2-3, with 9 bases identical to TRBD1. Per the germline V gene, CDR1 is SEHNR and CDR2 is FQNEAQ (reference sequence). V gave up 1 base and J gave up 11 bases; unmatched junction bases: 13. This CDR3 is 16 amino acids long. CDR3 coding DNA: TGTGCCAGCAGCTTAGTCGGACAGGGGAGTCCAGGAGGGCAGTATTTT. Its translation: CASSLVGQGSPGGQYF. The variable domain in full, with the rest retrieved from reference TRBV7-9 and TRBJ2-3, is DTGVSQNPRHKITKRGQNVTFRCDPISEHNRLYWYRQTLGQGPEFLTYFQNEAQLEKSRLLSDRFSAERPKGSFSTLEIQRTEQGDSAMYLCASSLVGQGSPGGQYFGPGTRLTVL.

This chain uses TRBV5-4 with TRBJ2-7, with 7 bases lining up with TRBD2. Germline CDR1 and CDR2: SGHNT and YYREEE (reference sequence). V shed 4 bases, J shed 1 base, and the junction held 17 bases outside the gene matches. The CDR3 consists of 18 residues. DNA of the CDR3: TGTGCCAGCAGCGCCCTCCCGGGCGGGAGAGGGACTTCCTACGAGCAGTACTTC. It encodes CASSALPGGRGTSYEQYF.

J is TRBJ1-5 and V is TRBV7-8; TRBD1 might be the D (6 bases). The V end was cut by 1 base, the J end by 7 bases, with 23 bases between. CDR3 length: 18 amino acids. The germline V gene encodes CDR1 SGHVS and CDR2 FQNEAQ. The CDR3 protein is CASSLDGRGILAPQPQHF. For the CDR3, the DNA is TGTGCCAGCAGCTTAGACGGCAGGGGCATTTTAGCACCCCAGCCCCAGCATTTT.

The J gene is TRBJ2-1, the V gene TRBV4-1; D is uncertain. Trimming took 0 bases from V and 5 from J, leaving 14 bases between them. CDR1 is MGHRA, CDR2 YSYEKL, per germline. This CDR3 contains 16 residues. The CDR3 protein is CASSQEFSPLNNEQFF. In DNA, the CDR3 is TGCGCCAGCAGCCAAGAGTTTAGCCCCTTGAACAATGAGCAGTTCTTC.

This clone appeared a few times. The same CDR3 can be traced to other DNA sequences in this sample. This chain uses TRBV9 with TRBJ1-2; D is undetermined. Looked up from germline, CDR1 is SGDLS and CDR2 is YYNGEE. V gave up 0 bases and J gave up 8 bases, with 8 bases separating them. This CDR3 region has 12 residues. The CDR3 region is CASSVGVGGYTF. The DNA for the CDR3 is TGTGCCAGCAGCGTAGGAGTGGGCGGCTACACCTTC. Full variable domain (outside the CDR3, taken from reference TRBV9 and TRBJ1-2): DSGVTQTPKHLITATGQRVTLRCSPRSGDLSVYWYQQSLDQGLQFLIQYYNGEERAKGNILERFSAQQFPDLHSELNLSSLELGDSALYFCASSVGVGGYTFGSGTRLTVV.

The chain joins TRBV6-5 to TRBJ2-1; tentatively, D is TRBD1 or TRBD2 (6 bases each). Trimming left V 5 bases short and J 9 bases short, with 17 bases between. Germline assignment: CDR1 MNHEY and CDR2 SVGAGI. The CDR3 sequence is 14 residues long. CDR3 sequence: CASSTRGRNSEQFF. Written as DNA, the CDR3 is TGTGCCAGCAGTACGAGGGGGAGGAACTCTGAGCAGTTCTTC.

V usage is TRBV7-7 and J usage is TRBJ2-1, with TRBD2 identical over 14 bases. CDR1 is SSHAT and CDR2 is FNYEAQ in the germline V gene (reference sequence). The CDR3 sequence is 15 residues long. After removal of 5 bases from V and 9 bases from J, the junction contained 6 bases not matched to a gene. The CDR3 reads CASSQGTSGRIEQFF. DNA for the CDR3: TGTGCCAGCAGCCAAGGGACTAGCGGGAGAATTGAGCAGTTCTTC.

The V call is TRBV5-6, the J call TRBJ2-3; D is undetermined. The CDR3 extends over 13 amino acids. Germline CDR1 reads SGHDT; CDR2 reads YYEEEE. Between the trimmed V and J ends, which lost 3 bases and 4 bases, there was a span of 9 bases. The CDR3 spells CASSSPAADTQYF. The CDR3 region has the DNA TGTGCCAGCAGCTCTCCCGCGGCAGATACGCAGTATTTT.

This sequence joins TRBV5-1 and TRBJ2-1; 11 bases agree with TRBD1. The V gene end was trimmed by 2 bases and the J gene end by 3 bases; junction bases not matched to a gene: 4. Germline loops: CDR1 SGHRS, CDR2 YFSETQ. The length of the CDR3 is 16 residues. The CDR3 nucleotides are TGCGCCAGCAGCTTACGGACAGGGGGCGACTACAATGAGCAGTTCTTC. Amino acids: CASSLRTGGDYNEQFF.

The chain is built from TRBV30 and TRBJ1-3; D remains unclear. Germline V lookup: CDR1 GTSNPN, CDR2 SVGIG (reference sequence). The CDR3 extends over 14 amino acids. V gave up 0 bases and J gave up 4 bases, with 10 bases separating them. The CDR3 DNA is TGTGCCTGGAGTGTAGGGTCGGCCGGAAACACCATATATTTT. Its translation: CAWSVGSAGNTIYF. Combining the CDR3 with reference TRBV30 and TRBJ1-3 gives the whole variable domain SQTIHQWPATLVQPVGSPLSLECTVEGTSNPNLYWYRQAAGRGLQLLFYSVGIGQISSEVPQNLSASRPQDRQFILSSKKLLLSDSGFYLCAWSVGSAGNTIYFGEGSWLTVV.

This clone was seen only a few times. The chain joins TRBV20-1 to TRBJ1-1; D uncertain. Deletions cut 0 bases from V and 10 bases from J, with 9 bases between. Germline assignment: CDR1 DFQATT and CDR2 SNEGSKA (reference sequence). This CDR3 spans 11 amino acids. As DNA, the CDR3 is TGCAGTGCTAGAGATTACACGGGAGCTTTCTTT. Its protein product is CSARDYTGAFF.

V is TRBV30 and J is TRBJ2-1, with 13 bases identical to TRBD2. Germline loops: CDR1 GTSNPN, CDR2 SVGIG (reference sequence). After removal of 0 bases from V and 5 bases from J, the junction contained 1 base not matched to a gene. The CDR3 runs 15 residues. CDR3 sequence reads: CAWSVGTSGNNEQFF. The CDR3 coding sequence is TGTGCCTGGAGTGTAGGGACTAGCGGGAACAATGAGCAGTTCTTC.

This clone was observed a single time. This chain links TRBV4-1 with TRBJ2-6; D is perhaps TRBD2 (5 bases). CDR1 MGHRA and CDR2 YSYEKL come from the germline V gene. The CDR3 length is 16 residues. V lost 1 base and J 0 bases, leaving 7 bases between the germline ends. CDR3 protein: CASSQGAASGANVLTF. CDR3 coding DNA: TGCGCCAGCAGCCAAGGAGCGGCCTCTGGGGCCAACGTCCTGACTTTC.

The rearrangement uses TRBV11-3 and TRBJ2-1; perhaps TRBD2 as D (5 bases). Deletions cut 0 bases from V and 10 bases from J, with 16 bases between. Germline V lookup: CDR1 SGHNT, CDR2 YENEEA. The CDR3 totals 15 residues. This CDR3 is CASSLDSVGVEEQFF. The CDR3 DNA follows: TGTGCCAGCAGCTTAGATTCTGTCGGGGTTGAGGAGCAGTTCTTC.

The chain is built from TRBV30 and TRBJ2-1; 11 bases line up with TRBD2. Germline values: CDR1 GTSNPN, CDR2 SVGIG (reference sequence). This CDR3 is 16 amino acids long. The V gene end was trimmed by 6 bases and the J gene end by 2 bases; junction bases not matched to a gene: 9. CDR3 region: CACPRASGRPYNEQFF. CDR3 bases: TGTGCCTGTCCCCGGGCTAGCGGGAGGCCCTACAATGAGCAGTTCTTC.